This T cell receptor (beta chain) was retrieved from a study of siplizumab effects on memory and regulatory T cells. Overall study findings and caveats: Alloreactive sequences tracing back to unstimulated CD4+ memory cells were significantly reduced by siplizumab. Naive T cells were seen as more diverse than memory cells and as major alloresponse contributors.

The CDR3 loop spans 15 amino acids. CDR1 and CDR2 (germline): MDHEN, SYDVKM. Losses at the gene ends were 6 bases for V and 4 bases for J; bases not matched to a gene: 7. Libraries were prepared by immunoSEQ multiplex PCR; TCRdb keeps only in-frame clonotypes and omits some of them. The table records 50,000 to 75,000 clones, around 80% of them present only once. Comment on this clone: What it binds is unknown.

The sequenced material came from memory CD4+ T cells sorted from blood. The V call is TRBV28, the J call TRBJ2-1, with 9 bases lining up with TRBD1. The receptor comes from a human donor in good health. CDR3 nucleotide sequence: TGTGCCAGCAGCCCCGGGACAGGGCCATACAATGAGCAGTTCTTC. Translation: CASSPGTGPYNEQFF. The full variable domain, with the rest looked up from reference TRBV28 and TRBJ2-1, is DVKVTQSSRYLVKRTGEKVFLECVQDMDHENMFWYRQDPGLGLRLIYFSYDVKMKEKGDIPEGYSVSREKKERFSLILESASTNQTSMYLCASSPGTGPYNEQFFGPGTRLTVL.